The next 4 T cell receptor beta chains were all read from a single sample in a study of T cells expressing NK-cell markers. One entry per CDR3 protein, without DNA, is what TCRdb gives after re-calling the 5' RACE reads. The sample's table shows 550,000 to 600,000 distinct CDR3 sequences. Sequenced: blood T cells: a sorted CD56 or NKG2C T cell subset, CD4+ or CD8+ T cells, or bulk PBMC T cells (not recorded which). These receptors were collected from a man between 18 and 29 years old in good health.

The gene calls are TRBV19 and TRBJ2-7; no DNA is available, so the TRBD1 call from TCRdb remains unchecked. The germline CDR1 and CDR2 sequences are LNHDA and SQIVND (reference sequence). CDR3 length: 13 amino acids. This chain's CDR3 is CASGTGGPYEQYF.

The CDR3 region is CASSLDRVNTGELFF. The chain uses TRBV12-3 or TRBV12-4 and TRBJ2-2; TCRdb's assignment of TRBD1 cannot be checked, as there is no DNA. The CDR3 spans 15 residues.

V gene TRBV7-3 combines with J gene TRBJ2-3; TCRdb's D gene call, TRBD1, goes unchecked for lack of DNA. The CDR3 extends over 16 amino acids. Germline V gives CDR1 SGHTA, CDR2 FQGTGA. CDR3 amino acids: CASSLNRDRVADTQYF.

The chain links TRBV6-5 to TRBJ2-2; the TCRdb D gene call, TRBD2, has no DNA to confirm it. The CDR3 extends over 15 amino acids. Germline V gives CDR1 MNHEY, CDR2 SVGAGI. The CDR3 sequence is CASSYGTSYPGELFF.